This paragraph covers one TCR beta chain sequence. The source of the sample is a study of blood T cell repertoires in COVID-19. Study-level background: There were acute and convalescent COVID-19 samples, and they came from the United States, Italy and Spain. T cells, B-cell-depleted T cells, or PBMCs supplied cDNA or gDNA.

V was clipped by 2 bases and J by 11 bases; unmatched bases: 5. This CDR3 comprises 15 residues. From germline, CDR1 is SGHAT and CDR2 FQNNGV. Authors' analysis steps: Estimated nucleated cell counts came from reference gene primer amplification. Method: immunoSEQ multiplex PCR; TCRdb's copy keeps in-frame clones and lacks some. Clonal size and the V and J genes are those of that table, whereas D and trimming came from the DNA. Altogether 200,000 to 250,000 clones are present, roughly 82% being singletons, with the ten largest covering roughly 12%. This TCR derives from a middle-aged woman with acute or convalescent COVID-19. This rearrangement joins TRBV11-2 to TRBJ1-6; 11 positions match TRBD1. What was sequenced was peripheral blood. In nucleotides, the CDR3 is TGTGCCAGCAGCTTAATGGGGACAGGGGGAGCACCCCTCCACTTT. Protein product: CASSLMGTGGAPLHF.